The 8 T cell receptor beta chains below come from one sample, sequenced in a study of blood T cells in healthy people across ages. Sample-barcoded 5' priming and a J-beta primer mix drove a second PCR of about 6 to 12 cycles. TCRdb analysed the 5' RACE reads with MiXCR anew, one entry per CDR3 protein. The sample contains 1.5 million to 2 million distinct CDR3 sequences, approximately 30% of which appear only once. Sequencing was carried out using blood. These receptors were collected from a woman aged 25 to 45 in good health.

About this clonotype itself: Germline is not matched at one junction end, which may reflect a read error. V gene TRBV7-9 combines with J gene TRBJ1-2; 7 nucleotides match TRBD1. From germline, CDR1 is SEHNR and CDR2 FQNEAQ (reference sequence). The CDR3 totals 12 residues. The CDR3 protein is CTSSIGQDGYTF. In DNA form, the CDR3 reads TGTACCAGCAGCATAGGACAGGATGGCTACACCTTC.

In nucleotides, the CDR3 is TGCGCCAGCAGCGCCCGCCCCGACAGGGACACTGAAGCTTTCTTT. Translation: CASSARPDRDTEAFF. This rearrangement joins TRBV5-1 to TRBJ1-1, with 7 bases lining up with TRBD1. V lost 4 bases and J lost 3; bases outside the gene matches: 9. The germline V gene encodes CDR1 SGHRS and CDR2 YFSETQ. CDR3 size: 15 residues.

About this clonotype itself: One end of the junction varies from germline; a read error may be responsible. The chain uses TRBV24-1 and TRBJ2-4, with 8 nucleotides matching TRBD2. Gene TRBJ2-5 matches the end of the DNA better, so the J call may be wrong. Germline loops: CDR1 KGHDR, CDR2 SFDVKD. This CDR3 region has 16 residues. CDR3 nucleotides: TGTACCACCAGTGACTCGGGAGGGCCTTTAAATCGGACCCAGTACTTC. Translation: CTTSDSGGPLNRTQYF.

This chain links TRBV7-9 with TRBJ2-4; TRBD1 aligns across 9 bases. The J call is doubtful: the DNA matches TRBJ2-7 better. This CDR3 contains 16 residues. The germline V gene has CDR1 SEHNR and CDR2 FQNEAQ (reference sequence). In nucleotides, the CDR3 is TGTGCCAGCAGCCCGGGGACGGGACAGGGATCCAACGAGCAGTACTTC. This encodes CASSPGTGQGSNEQYF.

The chain has TRBV18 and TRBJ2-3, with 10 bases that match TRBD1. The CDR3 runs 17 residues. V trimming: 5 bases; J trimming: 2 bases; junction bases outside the gene matches: 10. Germline lookup yields CDR1 KGHSH and CDR2 LQKENI. For the CDR3, the DNA is TGTGCCAGCTCAGGTCCGGGACAGGGGCCTCCCACAGATACGCAGTATTTT. Residues: CASSGPGQGPPTDTQYF. The full variable domain, its missing parts supplied by reference TRBV18 and TRBJ2-3, is NAGVMQNPRHLVRRRGQEARLRCSPMKGHSHVYWYRQLPEEGLKFMVYLQKENIIDESGMPKERFSAEFPKEGPSILRIQQVVRGDSAAYFCASSGPGQGPPTDTQYFGPGTRLTVL.

The table lists this clonotype with a few counts. The CDR3 loop reads CASKGRAEQFF. The CDR3 DNA reads TGCGCCAGCAAAGGGAGGGCTGAGCAGTTCTTC. The gene calls are TRBV10-2 and TRBJ2-1; 7 nucleotides match TRBD2. The germline CDR1 and CDR2 sequences are WSHSY and SAAADI. The CDR3 sequence is 11 residues long. The V segment lost 7 bases and the J segment 9 bases; nucleotides outside the gene matches: 3.

This clonotype has ten or more counts. This chain uses TRBV20-1 with TRBJ2-7; TRBD2 agrees at 9 bases. Germline trimming cut 3 bases from V and 2 bases from J; bases unmatched to any gene: 8. The CDR3 runs to 15 residues. The V gene's germline CDR1 is DFQATT and CDR2 SNEGSKA (reference sequence). CDR3 in amino acids: CSASKQREATYEQYF. In nucleotides, the CDR3 is TGCAGTGCTAGTAAACAGCGGGAGGCAACCTACGAGCAGTACTTC.

This chain connects TRBV6-5 to TRBJ2-4; D is possibly TRBD1 or TRBD2 (5 bases each). CDR1 is MNHEY, CDR2 SVGAGI, per germline. V dropped 7 bases and J dropped 5 bases, with 15 bases sitting between them. This CDR3 is built from 14 residues. The CDR3 DNA sequence: TGTGCCAGCACGGGGCGAGGGGACCAAAACATTCAGTACTTC. Translating gives CASTGRGDQNIQYF.